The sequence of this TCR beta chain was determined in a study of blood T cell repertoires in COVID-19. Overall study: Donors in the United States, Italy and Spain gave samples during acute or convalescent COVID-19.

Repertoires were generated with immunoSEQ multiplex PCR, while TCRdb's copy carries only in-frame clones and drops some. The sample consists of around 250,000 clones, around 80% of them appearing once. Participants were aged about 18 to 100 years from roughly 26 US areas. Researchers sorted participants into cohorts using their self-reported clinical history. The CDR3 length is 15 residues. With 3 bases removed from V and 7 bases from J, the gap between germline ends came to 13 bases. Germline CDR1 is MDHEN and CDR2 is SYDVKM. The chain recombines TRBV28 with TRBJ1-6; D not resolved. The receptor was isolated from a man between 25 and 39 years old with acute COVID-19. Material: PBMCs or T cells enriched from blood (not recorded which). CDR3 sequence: CASSFPQSFNSPLHF. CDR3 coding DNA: TGTGCCAGCAGTTTCCCACAGAGTTTCAATTCACCCCTCCACTTT.